This TCR beta chain was observed in a study of blood T cell repertoires in COVID-19. Study summary: Both acute and convalescent COVID-19 samples were obtained from the United States, Italy and Spain. T cells, B-cell-depleted T cells, or PBMCs supplied cDNA or gDNA.

In the original processing: The authors estimated nucleated cell counts from reference gene primer amplification. TCRdb keeps only in-frame clones here, not all; method: immunoSEQ multiplex PCR. The V and J calls and clone size were taken over from that table, and D and trimming were inferred from the DNA. Here the sample spans about 99,000 clones, around nine tenths being singletons. The CDR3 is 14 residues long. The V and J ends lost 3 bases and 5 bases respectively, with 10 bases between them. The germline gives CDR1 KGHSH, CDR2 LQKENI. The TCR sequence derives from a woman older than 75 in a cohort sampled during active COVID-19. V usage is TRBV18 and J usage is TRBJ2-2; possibly TRBD2 for D (5 bases). Sequencing was carried out using peripheral blood. The CDR3 protein is CASSPMGSTGELFF. CDR3 DNA sequence: TGTGCCAGCTCACCGATGGGGAGTACCGGGGAGCTGTTTTTT.